The clone carrying this TCR beta chain is termed medium-sized. Antigen: not known. These data are taken from a study of tumor and adjacent non-tumor tissue in lung cancer. About the research overall: Patients were aged roughly 30 to 76, 9 to 10 men and about 5 women, stage I to III. Around 4 million productive TCRbeta reads were obtained per sample on average. Overall study results and limits: Top 100 clones took a larger repertoire share in normal lung. Significantly higher TCR diversity was found in tumor than normal lung.

A modified ARM-PCR protocol with three rounds of nested PCR amplified TCRbeta. One entry per CDR3 protein, called by TCRdb with MiXCR from the multiplex PCR reads. Of tens of thousands of distinct CDR3 sequences listed, 60% to 70% are singletons. Trimming removed 0 bases from V and 7 bases from J, with 13 bases in between. CDR3 length: 15 amino acids. Looked up from germline, CDR1 is SGHAT and CDR2 is FQNNGV. The template was RNA from unsorted bulk tissue. More than 3 cm separated this lung sample from the edge of the tumor. This chain uses TRBV11-2 with TRBJ1-5; TRBD1 is a possible D gene (5 bases). The sequenced sample consisted of distant non-tumor lung tissue. The source is a woman aged 40 to 50 with non-small cell lung cancer. This chain's CDR3 is CASSLDGREWQPQHF. The CDR3 DNA reads TGTGCCAGCAGCTTAGATGGCAGGGAGTGGCAGCCCCAGCATTTT.